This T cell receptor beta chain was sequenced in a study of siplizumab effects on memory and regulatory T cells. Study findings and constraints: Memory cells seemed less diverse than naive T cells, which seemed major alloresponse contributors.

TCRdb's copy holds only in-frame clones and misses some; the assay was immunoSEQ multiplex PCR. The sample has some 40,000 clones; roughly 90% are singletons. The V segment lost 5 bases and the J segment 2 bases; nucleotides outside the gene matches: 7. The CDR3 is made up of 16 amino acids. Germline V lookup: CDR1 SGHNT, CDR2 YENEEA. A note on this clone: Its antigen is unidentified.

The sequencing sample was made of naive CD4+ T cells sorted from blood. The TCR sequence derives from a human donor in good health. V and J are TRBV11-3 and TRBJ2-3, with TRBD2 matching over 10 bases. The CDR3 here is CASSKLAGGSTDTQYF. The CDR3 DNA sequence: TGTGCCAGCAGCAAGTTAGCGGGGGGATCCACAGATACGCAGTATTTT.